The T cell receptor beta chain under discussion was sequenced for a study of CD8+ T cells in alopecia areata. Broader study findings: Alphabeta T cells residing in normal skin are also sequenced in scalp samples. Although TCR sharing was seen in mice, sharing across patients was less clear, possibly for HLA-related reasons. There were many expanded lesional clones persisting in scalp and blood during tofacitinib.

The CDR3 loop spans 14 amino acids. With 1 base removed from V and 4 bases from J, the gap between germline ends came to 7 bases. From germline, CDR1 is MGHDK and CDR2 SYGVNS. Isolated RNA was reverse transcribed into cDNA used as the sequencing template. The protocol was immunoSEQ multiplex PCR, while the TCRdb copy is restricted to in-frame clones and leaves out a portion. Of about 150,000 clones in the sample, 54% were seen once. Notes on this clone: The antigen remains undetermined.

Treatment here: oral pan-JAK inhibitor, 5-10 mg twice daily. The receptor comes from a human donor with alopecia areata. The material was CD8+ T cells sorted from blood, obtained at week 4, from a patient treated with tofacitinib. This rearrangement joins TRBV25-1 to TRBJ2-2; D may match TRBD1 or TRBD2 (5 bases each). The CDR3: CASSESGTTGELFF. In nucleotides, the CDR3 is TGTGCCAGCAGTGAATCCGGGACCACCGGGGAGCTGTTTTTT. The full variable domain, its missing parts supplied by reference TRBV25-1 and TRBJ2-2, is EADIYQTPRYLVIGTGKKITLECSQTMGHDKMYWYQQDPGMELHLIHYSYGVNSTEKGDLSSESTVSRIRTEHFPLTLESARPSHTSQYLCASSESGTTGELFFGEGSRLTVL.